A single sample is the source of the 24 T cell receptor beta chains below, sequenced in a study of STAT5B mutations in CD4+ large granular lymphocyte leukemia. Profiling relied on immunoSEQ multiplex PCR, and the TCRdb table lists in-frame clones only, not all of them. The top ten clones hold 0.4% to 0.45% of a sample with 20,000 or so clones, 78% of them seen once. The sample was CD4+ T cells from blood buffy coats. Receptor source: a human donor in good health.

The genes are TRBV27 and TRBJ2-1, with D maybe TRBD2 (5 bases). This CDR3 region has 13 residues. The germline CDR1 and CDR2 sequences are MNHEY and SMNVEV (reference sequence). Trimming removed 7 bases from V and 9 bases from J, with 16 bases in between. The CDR3, as DNA: TGTGCCAGCAATAAAGTAGCGTTTGGTGAGCAGTTCTTC. It codes for CASNKVAFGEQFF.

This clone occurred a few times. This rearrangement joins TRBV7-8 to TRBJ2-1; 7 bases line up with TRBD2. CDR3 size: 17 residues. Germline CDR1 is SGHVS and CDR2 is FQNEAQ. Unmatched junction bases numbered 8, after V lost 1 base and J lost 2 bases. The CDR3 here is CASSLGRGTITYNEQFF. The DNA of the CDR3 is TGTGCCAGCAGCTTAGGGCGCGGGACTATAACCTACAATGAGCAGTTCTTC.

The CDR3 DNA reads as TGTGCCAGCAGCGTAGGACAATCAGGGCCGCGACTGTACTTC. This encodes CASSVGQSGPRLYF. This chain links TRBV9 with TRBJ2-5; D may be TRBD1 (5 bases). The V end was cut by 0 bases, the J end by 13 bases, with 19 bases between. Germline loops: CDR1 SGDLS, CDR2 YYNGEE. CDR3 size: 14 residues.

The CDR3 sequence: CASSLGVLSEAFF. The CDR3 DNA reads TGTGCCAGCAGCTTAGGAGTCCTATCGGAAGCTTTCTTT. The J gene is TRBJ1-1, the V gene TRBV7-2; D unresolved. Germline V gives CDR1 SGHTA, CDR2 FQGNSA. V gave up 1 base and J gave up 8 bases, with 11 bases separating them. The CDR3 sequence is 13 residues long. Using reference TRBV7-2 and TRBJ1-1 for the parts outside the CDR3, the full variable domain is GAGVSQSPSNKVTEKGKDVELRCDPISGHTALYWYRQSLGQGLEFLIYFQGNSAPDKSGLPSDRFSAERTGGSVSTLTIQRTQQEDSAVYLCASSLGVLSEAFFGQGTRLTVV.

The rearrangement links TRBV20-1 to TRBJ2-4; TRBD2 is a possible D gene (5 bases). CDR1 and CDR2 from the germline V gene are DFQATT and SNEGSKA (reference sequence). The CDR3 consists of 11 residues. CDR3 sequence (DNA): TGCAGCGGCGGACTCGGGAACATTCAGTACTTC. Encoded protein: CSGGLGNIQYF.

The gene calls are TRBV7-2 and TRBJ2-1; D ambiguous. Trimming pared 4 bases from V and 8 bases from J, leaving 6 bases between. This CDR3 comprises 11 residues. CDR1 and CDR2 from the germline V gene are SGHTA and FQGNSA. The CDR3, as DNA: TGTGCCAGCAGCTCCTATTATGAGCAGTTCTTC. Its protein product is CASSSYYEQFF.

The chain combines TRBV5-1 with TRBJ1-6; TRBD1 agrees at 10 bases. The CDR3 is made up of 15 amino acids. CDR1 is SGHRS and CDR2 is YFSETQ in the germline V gene. With 4 bases clipped from V and 6 bases from J, the junction kept 4 bases outside the gene matches. The CDR3 DNA sequence: TGCGCCAGCAGCCTTGGGACAGGGGTTAATTCACCCCTCCACTTT. Protein sequence: CASSLGTGVNSPLHF. Full variable domain (missing parts from reference TRBV5-1 and TRBJ1-6): KAGVTQTPRYLIKTRGQQVTLSCSPISGHRSVSWYQQTPGQGLQFLFEYFSETQRNKGNFPGRFSGRQFSNSRSEMNVSTLELGDSALYLCASSLGTGVNSPLHFGNGTRLTVT.

The chain is built from TRBV5-4 and TRBJ1-1; tentative D call: TRBD1 (5 bases). The CDR3 is 14 amino acids. Between the trimmed V and J ends, which lost 0 bases and 1 base, there was a span of 7 bases. Germline CDR1 reads SGHNT; CDR2 reads YYREEE (reference sequence). The CDR3 is CASSLAGGNTEAFF. The CDR3 DNA sequence: TGTGCCAGCAGCTTGGCCGGGGGGAACACTGAAGCTTTCTTT.

The chain has TRBV19 and TRBJ1-2; D may be TRBD1 (6 bases). Germline CDR1 LNHDA, CDR2 SQIVND (reference sequence). The CDR3 consists of 16 residues. V lost 2 bases and J lost 6, with 19 bases in between. The CDR3 nucleotides read TGTGCCAGTAGTATATCCCACCAGGGGCTGTTGAATGGCTACACCTTC. Translating gives CASSISHQGLLNGYTF.

This clone was seen just once. The genes are TRBV7-9 and TRBJ2-1; TRBD2 aligns across 10 bases. This CDR3 is built from 15 residues. V trimming: 5 bases; J trimming: 6 bases; junction bases outside the gene matches: 7. The germline gives CDR1 SEHNR, CDR2 FQNEAQ (reference sequence). The CDR3 DNA is TGTGCCAGCAGCAAAAGCGGGGGGGCCGTCAATGAGCAGTTCTTC. It is translated as CASSKSGGAVNEQFF.

This sequence joins TRBV5-1 and TRBJ2-7; 8 nucleotides match TRBD1. This CDR3 is built from 13 residues. Trimming removed 7 bases from V and 3 bases from J; junction bases left unmatched: 6. In germline, CDR1 is SGHRS, CDR2 YFSETQ. CDR3 residues: CASQAGTGYEQYF. The CDR3 DNA reads as TGCGCCAGCCAAGCCGGGACAGGCTACGAGCAGTACTTC. The whole variable domain, remainder taken from reference TRBV5-1 and TRBJ2-7, is KAGVTQTPRYLIKTRGQQVTLSCSPISGHRSVSWYQQTPGQGLQFLFEYFSETQRNKGNFPGRFSGRQFSNSRSEMNVSTLELGDSALYLCASQAGTGYEQYFGPGTRLTVT.

The chain combines TRBV6-1 with TRBJ2-1; a possible D gene is TRBD2 (5 bases). V lost 4 bases to trimming and J lost 13 bases, with 11 bases between them. CDR3 length equals 11 residues. The germline CDR1 and CDR2 sequences are MNHNS and SASEGT. CDR3 in DNA: TGTGCCAGCAGTGGTTTTGGGAGTCAGTTCTTC. Translation gives CASSGFGSQFF.

CDR3 DNA sequence: TGCAGCGTCCGGACAGATCCGAACACTGAAGCTTTCTTT. This encodes CSVRTDPNTEAFF. The chain has TRBV29-1 and TRBJ1-1; possible D gene TRBD1, 6 bases. The CDR3 is made up of 13 amino acids. V lost 6 bases to trimming and J lost 1 base, with 12 bases between them. CDR1 is SQVTM, CDR2 ANQGSEA, per germline.

The V call is TRBV11-3, the J call TRBJ2-1; tentative D call: TRBD1 (5 bases). Trimming removed 5 bases at V and 8 bases at J, with 16 bases between. There are 14 residues in the CDR3. The germline gives CDR1 SGHNT, CDR2 YENEEA. DNA for the CDR3: TGTGCCAGCAGCCCCGCCAGGGAATCCCATGAGCAGTTCTTC. Translation: CASSPARESHEQFF.

This sequence joins TRBV30 and TRBJ1-5; 9 nucleotides align to TRBD1. V shed 0 bases, J shed 6 bases, and the junction held 6 bases outside the gene matches. The CDR3 runs 15 residues. Germline CDR1 GTSNPN, CDR2 SVGIG (reference sequence). DNA of the CDR3: TGTGCCTGGAGTGTACAGGGGGCGCTGGGTCAGCCCCAGCATTTT. Protein product: CAWSVQGALGQPQHF.

The genes are TRBV9 and TRBJ2-7; 7 nucleotides match TRBD2. CDR1 and CDR2 (germline): SGDLS, YYNGEE. The CDR3 loop spans 18 amino acids. After removal of 3 bases from V and 6 bases from J, the junction contained 21 bases not matched to a gene. The CDR3 DNA reads TGTGCCAGCAGCGACCGGGAGGCCGAAGTTTTGAGACCCTTCGAGCAGTACTTC. Translating it yields CASSDREAEVLRPFEQYF. The full variable domain, rest sourced from reference TRBV9 and TRBJ2-7, is DSGVTQTPKHLITATGQRVTLRCSPRSGDLSVYWYQQSLDQGLQFLIQYYNGEERAKGNILERFSAQQFPDLHSELNLSSLELGDSALYFCASSDREAEVLRPFEQYFGPGTRLTVT.

This chain connects TRBV23-1 to TRBJ2-5; D call uncertain. TRBV23-1 is an ORF; its function is uncertain. The CDR3 is 13 amino acids. The germline V and J ends were trimmed by 5 bases and 1 base, with 8 bases remaining between them. In DNA, the CDR3 is TGCGCCAGCAGTTCGACACCCCAAGAGACCCAGTACTTC. It specifies CASSSTPQETQYF.

This sequence joins TRBV6-5 and TRBJ2-7, with D tentatively TRBD1 (6 bases). Deletions cut 5 bases from V and 3 bases from J, with 14 bases between. The CDR3 is 14 residues long. The germline V gene encodes CDR1 MNHEY and CDR2 SVGAGI. Written as DNA, the CDR3 is TGTGCCAGCAGTCAACCCGGGACAATCTACGAGCAGTACTTC. Translation: CASSQPGTIYEQYF.

The chain uses TRBV7-8 and TRBJ1-2, with TRBD1 identical over 8 bases. The CDR3 is 16 amino acids. Germline CDR1 and CDR2: SGHVS and FQNEAQ. V lost 0 bases and J lost 8; bases outside the gene matches: 11. In DNA form, the CDR3 reads TGTGCCAGCAGCTTAGCGTTGGTGACAGGGGCTGGCGGCTACACCTTC. Protein sequence: CASSLALVTGAGGYTF.

This sequence joins TRBV5-6 and TRBJ2-5, with TRBD2 matching 8 bases. The CDR3 totals 15 residues. V shed 6 bases and J 5 bases; nucleotides not matched to a gene: 12. CDR1 is SGHDT and CDR2 is YYEEEE in the germline V gene. CDR3 coding DNA: TGTGCCAGCATTACGGGGGGGCTCTCTGTTGAGACCCAGTACTTC. Residues: CASITGGLSVETQYF.

The V and J genes are TRBV7-6 and TRBJ2-7; 7 bases are a match to TRBD2. This CDR3 is built from 18 residues. CDR1 is SGHVS and CDR2 is FNYEAQ in the germline V gene. Unmatched junction bases numbered 14, after V lost 0 bases and J lost 3 bases. The CDR3 here is CASSLATPGRGSHYEQYF. The DNA of the CDR3 is TGTGCCAGCAGCTTAGCTACCCCGGGGCGGGGGTCCCACTACGAGCAGTACTTC. The full variable domain, its missing parts supplied by reference TRBV7-6 and TRBJ2-7, is GAGVSQSPRYKVTKRGQDVALRCDPISGHVSLYWYRQALGQGPEFLTYFNYEAQQDKSGLPNDRFSAERPEGSISTLTIQRTEQRDSAMYRCASSLATPGRGSHYEQYFGPGTRLTVT.

The chain has TRBV5-6 and TRBJ2-5; the D call may be TRBD1 or TRBD2 (6 bases each). The CDR3 length is 14 residues. The V gene's germline CDR1 is SGHDT and CDR2 YYEEEE. V gave up 0 bases and J gave up 5 bases, with 11 bases separating them. CDR3 DNA: TGTGCCAGCAGCTTGGCGGGGGCTCAGGAGACCCAGTACTTC. It is translated as CASSLAGAQETQYF. The full variable domain, with the rest looked up from reference TRBV5-6 and TRBJ2-5, is DAGVTQSPTHLIKTRGQQVTLRCSPKSGHDTVSWYQQALGQGPQFIFQYYEEEERQRGNFPDRFSGHQFPNYSSELNVNALLLGDSALYLCASSLAGAQETQYFGPGTRLLVL.

V usage is TRBV4-3 and J usage is TRBJ1-6; D uncertain. Germline loops: CDR1 LGHNA, CDR2 YSLEER. The CDR3 extends over 15 amino acids. The V and J ends lost 1 base and 4 bases respectively, with 8 bases between them. CDR3 coding DNA: TGCGCCAGCAGCCAAGGAGAGTTTTATAATTCACCCCTCCACTTT. It yields the protein CASSQGEFYNSPLHF.

The chain recombines TRBV7-3 with TRBJ2-5; 12 bases fit TRBD2. Losses at the gene ends were 2 bases for V and 2 bases for J; bases not matched to a gene: 0. This CDR3 region has 15 residues. Germline V lookup: CDR1 SGHTA, CDR2 FQGTGA. CDR3 loop: CASSLGLAGQETQYF. CDR3 DNA sequence: TGTGCCAGCAGCTTAGGACTAGCGGGGCAAGAGACCCAGTACTTC.